These 15 T cell receptor beta chains came from one sample sequenced in a study of cytomegalovirus exposure and HLA in healthy donors. PCR primers comprised 60 Vbeta and 13 Jbeta primers. Repertoires were generated with immunoSEQ multiplex PCR, while TCRdb's copy carries only in-frame clones and drops some. This table has about 99,000 clones, around 77% appearing once. The sequenced material came from PBMCs. All receptors derive from a man in his forties or fifties in good health and CMV-seronegative.

This clone was seen more than once but under ten times. The chain links TRBV7-2 to TRBJ2-3; 15 nucleotides agree with TRBD2. This CDR3 contains 17 residues. Germline-derived CDR1 and CDR2 are SGHTA and FQGNSA. V was clipped by 4 bases and J by 3 bases; unmatched bases: 5. Here the CDR3 reads CASSWTSGGGVTDTQYF. CDR3 coding DNA: TGTGCCAGCAGCTGGACTAGCGGGGGGGGCGTTACAGATACGCAGTATTTT.

This chain links TRBV5-6 with TRBJ2-3; weak D call: TRBD2 (5 bases). V was shortened by 0 bases and J by 5 bases, with 10 bases between the two germline ends. Germline values: CDR1 SGHDT, CDR2 YYEEEE. The CDR3 extends over 14 amino acids. CDR3 nucleotides: TGTGCCAGCAGCTTGGAGGGAGTGTTAGATACGCAGTATTTT. Its translation: CASSLEGVLDTQYF.

The chain joins TRBV2 to TRBJ2-7, with a tentative D call TRBD2 (6 bases). Trimming stripped 8 bases from V and 5 bases from J, with 16 bases between. CDR3 length: 13 amino acids. Germline V gives CDR1 SNHLY, CDR2 FYNNEI. The CDR3 region has the DNA TGTGCCAGCCTTGTGACTAGTTCTAACGAGCAGTACTTC. Translation gives CASLVTSSNEQYF. Complete variable domain (other parts from reference TRBV2 and TRBJ2-7): EPEVTQTPSHQVTQMGQEVILRCVPISNHLYFYWYRQILGQKVEFLVSFYNNEISEKSEIFDDQFSVERPDGSNFTLKIRSTKLEDSAMYFCASLVTSSNEQYFGPGTRLTVT.

The chain is built from TRBV5-1 and TRBJ2-5; the match to TRBD1 covers 7 bases. This CDR3 is 14 amino acids long. The germline V gene has CDR1 SGHRS and CDR2 YFSETQ. Losses at the gene ends were 9 bases for V and 1 base for J; bases not matched to a gene: 9. CDR3 in DNA: TGCGCCACCCGGGGACAGACTATCCAAGAGACCCAGTACTTC. Its translation: CATRGQTIQETQYF.

The chain is built from TRBV2 and TRBJ2-7; TRBD2 might be the D (6 bases). The CDR3 is 11 amino acids. V was shortened by 11 bases and J by 1 base, with 9 bases between the two germline ends. Germline CDR1 reads SNHLY; CDR2 reads FYNNEI. CDR3 loop: CAGGTSYEQYF. In DNA form, the CDR3 reads TGTGCCGGGGGGACTTCCTACGAGCAGTACTTC. The whole variable domain, filled in from reference TRBV2 and TRBJ2-7, reads EPEVTQTPSHQVTQMGQEVILRCVPISNHLYFYWYRQILGQKVEFLVSFYNNEISEKSEIFDDQFSVERPDGSNFTLKIRSTKLEDSAMYFCAGGTSYEQYFGPGTRLTVT.

V gene TRBV28 combines with J gene TRBJ1-4; possible D gene TRBD1, 5 bases. Germline V lookup: CDR1 MDHEN, CDR2 SYDVKM. V was clipped by 6 bases and J by 5 bases, with 13 bases between them. The CDR3 is made up of 14 amino acids. The CDR3 protein is CASRAGGRNEKLFF. In DNA form, the CDR3 reads TGTGCCAGCAGAGCCGGGGGGAGGAATGAAAAACTGTTTTTT.

The chain has TRBV2 and TRBJ2-5; 7 bases are a match to TRBD2. V gave up 5 bases and J gave up 5 bases; unmatched junction bases: 5. CDR1 is SNHLY and CDR2 is FYNNEI in the germline V gene. The CDR3 sequence is 13 residues long. CDR3 DNA sequence: TGTGCCAGCAGTAAGACTAGCATGGAGACCCAGTACTTC. Translation gives CASSKTSMETQYF.

About this clone itself: Given the absence of the conserved phenylalanine or tryptophan at the CDR3 end, a read error is likely. The DNA is left out, because the CDR3 cannot be placed on it with certainty; the CDR3 is given as TCRdb lists it. The chain employs TRBV7-4 and TRBJ2-3; TRBD2, the table's D call, lacks a check against the DNA. 11 amino acids form the CDR3, both terminal residues included. The V gene's germline CDR1 is SGHVT and CDR2 SQSDAQ. This chain's CDR3 is CASSFYGSGRD.

The rearrangement uses TRBV6-5 and TRBJ1-4; unclear D gene. CDR3 length: 14 residues. V lost 5 bases to trimming and J lost 6 bases, with 13 bases between them. The germline CDR1 and CDR2 sequences are MNHEY and SVGAGI. The CDR3: CASSNPAFDEKLFF. CDR3 nucleotide sequence: TGTGCCAGCAGTAACCCAGCGTTTGATGAAAAACTGTTTTTT.

The gene calls are TRBV6-1 and TRBJ1-1; D not certain. Germline V gene data show CDR1 as MNHNS and CDR2 as SASEGT. This CDR3 spans 14 amino acids. V dropped 1 base and J dropped 1 base, with 7 bases sitting between them. The CDR3 here is CASSEGWANTEAFF. CDR3 nucleotides: TGTGCCAGCAGTGAAGGCTGGGCGAACACTGAAGCTTTCTTT.

This chain connects TRBV6-1 to TRBJ2-5; maybe TRBD2 (7 bases). The DNA end lines up better with TRBJ2-7; the J call may be wrong. The CDR3 length is 15 residues. Germline CDR1 is MNHNS and CDR2 is SASEGT. The CDR3 nucleotides are TGTGCCAGCAGGGGGGGGGAGGGGGGAGTCTACGAGCAGTACTTC. It yields the protein CASRGGEGGVYEQYF.

The V gene is TRBV13, the J gene TRBJ2-5; no clear D. CDR1 is PRHDT and CDR2 is FYEKMQ in the germline V gene (reference sequence). This CDR3 is built from 14 residues. Trimming stripped 2 bases from V and 0 bases from J, with 7 bases between. The CDR3, as DNA: TGTGCCAGCAGCTTATCGGGTAACCAAGAGACCCAGTACTTC. Protein: CASSLSGNQETQYF.

This clone was picked up a small number of times. This rearrangement joins TRBV9 to TRBJ1-5; D gene uncertain. Deletions cut 0 bases from V and 0 bases from J, with 7 bases between. This CDR3 has 15 residues. Germline V lookup: CDR1 SGDLS, CDR2 YYNGEE. The CDR3 sequence: CASSVGSYSNQPQHF. CDR3 sequence (DNA): TGTGCCAGCAGCGTAGGGAGTTATAGCAATCAGCCCCAGCATTTT.

This clone has only a few counts. CDR3 amino acids: CASSPGRRQYYEQYF. The CDR3 DNA sequence: TGTGCCAGCAGCCCAGGACGTAGACAGTACTACGAGCAGTACTTC. This sequence joins TRBV5-6 and TRBJ2-7, with TRBD1 as a possible D gene (5 bases). Trimming took 4 bases from V and 3 from J, leaving 17 bases between them. The CDR3 is 15 amino acids. The germline gives CDR1 SGHDT, CDR2 YYEEEE. The variable domain in full, with the rest retrieved from reference TRBV5-6 and TRBJ2-7, is DAGVTQSPTHLIKTRGQQVTLRCSPKSGHDTVSWYQQALGQGPQFIFQYYEEEERQRGNFPDRFSGHQFPNYSSELNVNALLLGDSALYLCASSPGRRQYYEQYFGPGTRLTVT.

J is TRBJ2-5 and V is TRBV10-3, with TRBD2 identical over 10 bases. V lost 11 bases to trimming and J lost 5 bases; unmatched junction nucleotides: 2. CDR1 and CDR2 from the germline V gene are ENHRY and SYGVKD. The CDR3 is made up of 11 amino acids. In nucleotides, the CDR3 is TGTGCCTCGGGACTAGCGGAGACCCAGTACTTC. Translating gives CASGLAETQYF.